This note documents a single T cell receptor beta chain sequence. Germline V gene sequence: CDR1 WSHSY, CDR2 SAAADI. V lost 10 bases, J lost 0 bases, and 7 bases stayed unmatched. The CDR3 is 14 residues long. This sample was included in a study of shared clonotypes between healthy human individuals. Both subsets, CD45RA+ naive and CD45RA-negative memory, were split from the CD4+ cells. Per the study methods: Because ImmunoSEQ provided only junction sequences with no quality scores, the filtering differed. The protocol was immunoSEQ multiplex PCR, while the TCRdb copy is restricted to in-frame clones and leaves out a portion. V and J calls and clone size are copied from that table; D and trimming were computed from the DNA. The sample records 2 million to 2.5 million clones, 85% to 95% being singletons.

The clonotype comes from a man between 18 and 35 years old in good health. Some clones in this sample may be carry-over from other donors' samples. Sequenced sample: naive CD4+ T cells from PBMCs. Subset defined: CD45RA+ positively selected. The rearrangement uses TRBV10-2 and TRBJ2-3; 7 bases line up with TRBD2. The CDR3 nucleotides are TGCGCCATTAGGCCAGCGGGGAGCACAGATACGCAGTATTTT. It encodes CAIRPAGSTDTQYF.